This TCR beta chain was obtained from a study of cytomegalovirus exposure and HLA in healthy donors. Study observations and caveats: TCR beta chains numbering more than 150 were designated cytomegalovirus-associated. Later on, analysis showed that most CMV-associated TCR beta chains appeared to be HLA-restricted. According to an earlier analysis, most TCR beta V segments yielded productive rearrangements about 87% or about 30% of the time.

The germline V gene has CDR1 MNHNS and CDR2 SASEGT. This CDR3 region has 17 residues. V trimming: 4 bases; J trimming: 1 base; junction bases outside the gene matches: 9. Researchers ran the PCR with 60 Vbeta and 13 Jbeta primers. In the authors' methods: It was a later analysis that counted some 80 million unique TCR beta chains, of which some 9.9 million were shared. Profiled with immunoSEQ multiplex PCR; TCRdb holds only in-frame clones, not every one. The DNA gave D and trimming, while V, J and clone size come from that table. This sample has approximately 100,000 clones, with over 65% found just once. This clone was picked up one time. Its antigen is currently unknown.

This TCR was recovered from a man aged 55-75 years in good health and CMV-seropositive. The chain uses TRBV6-1 and TRBJ2-1, with TRBD2 matching over 8 bases. Sequenced sample: PBMCs. The DNA of the CDR3 is TGTGCCAGCAGTGGGGGAGGCGGGGGGCCATCCTACAATGAGCAGTTCTTC. Translating it yields CASSGGGGGPSYNEQFF.